The T cell receptor beta chain under discussion was sequenced for a study of blood T cell repertoires in COVID-19. About the research overall: Sites across the United States, Italy and Spain contributed samples from acute and convalescent COVID-19. Sources were T cells, B-cell-depleted T cells, or PBMCs; the material itself was cDNA or gDNA.

Authors' analysis steps: The authors estimated nucleated cell counts from reference gene primer amplification. Using immunoSEQ multiplex PCR, the repertoire was profiled, and TCRdb retains in-frame clones only, with some absent. For V, J and clone size, that table is used; D and trimming come from the DNA. The table has more than 250,000 clones, roughly 85% seen once. Germline assignment: CDR1 LGHNT and CDR2 FRNRAP. The CDR3 contains 15 residues. J gave up 2 bases and V 5 bases, and 7 bases lay outside the gene matches. The rearrangement joins TRBV12-5 to TRBJ2-5, with TRBD1 matching 8 bases. Sequenced sample: peripheral blood. This clonotype was obtained from a man in his fifties with active or convalescent COVID-19. CDR3 loop: CASGLGQGGQETQYF. CDR3 DNA: TGTGCTAGTGGTCTCGGACAGGGTGGGCAAGAGACCCAGTACTTC.